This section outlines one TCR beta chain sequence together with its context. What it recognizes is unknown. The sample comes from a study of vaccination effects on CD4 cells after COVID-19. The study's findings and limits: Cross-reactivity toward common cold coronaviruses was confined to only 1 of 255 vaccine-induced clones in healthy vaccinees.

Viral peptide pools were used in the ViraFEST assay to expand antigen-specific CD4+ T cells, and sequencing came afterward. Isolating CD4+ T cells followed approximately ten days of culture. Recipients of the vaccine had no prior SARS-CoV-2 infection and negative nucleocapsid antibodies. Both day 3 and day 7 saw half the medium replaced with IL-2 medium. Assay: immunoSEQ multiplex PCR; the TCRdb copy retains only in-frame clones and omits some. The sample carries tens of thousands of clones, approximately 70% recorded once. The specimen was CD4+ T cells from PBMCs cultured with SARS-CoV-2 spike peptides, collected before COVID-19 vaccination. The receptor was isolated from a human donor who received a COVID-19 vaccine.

The CDR3 sequence: CASSPRLAGGTYEQYF. CDR3 sequence (DNA): TGTGCCAGCAGTCCCCGCCTGGCCGGGGGGACGTACGAGCAGTACTTC. The rearrangement joins TRBV6-6 to TRBJ2-7; TRBD2 aligns across 7 bases. The CDR3 runs 16 residues. The V gene's germline CDR1 is MNHNY and CDR2 SVGAGI (reference sequence). With 5 bases clipped from V and 4 bases from J, the junction kept 14 bases outside the gene matches.